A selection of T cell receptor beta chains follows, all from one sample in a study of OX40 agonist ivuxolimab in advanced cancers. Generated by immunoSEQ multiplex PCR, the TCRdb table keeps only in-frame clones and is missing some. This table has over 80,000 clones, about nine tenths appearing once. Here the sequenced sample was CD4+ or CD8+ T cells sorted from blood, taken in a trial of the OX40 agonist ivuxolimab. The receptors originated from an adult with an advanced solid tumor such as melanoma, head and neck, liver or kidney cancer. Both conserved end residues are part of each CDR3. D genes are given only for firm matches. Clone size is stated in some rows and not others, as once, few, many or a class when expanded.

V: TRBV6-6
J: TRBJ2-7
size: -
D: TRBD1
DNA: TGTGCCAGCAGTTATGGGACAGGGGCGTACGAGCAGTACTTC
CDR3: CASSYGTGAYEQYF

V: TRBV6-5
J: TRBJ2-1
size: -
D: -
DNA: TGTGCCAGCAGTAGGAACAGTGAGCAGTTCTTC
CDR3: CASSRNSEQFF

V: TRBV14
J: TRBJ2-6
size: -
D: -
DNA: TGTGCCAGCAGCCATCCTTCCGCTGGGGCCAACGTCCTGACTTTC
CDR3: CASSHPSAGANVLTF

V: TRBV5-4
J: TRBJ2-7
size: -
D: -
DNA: TGTGCCAGCAGCTTGGGACAAGGGATTAACTACGAGCAGTACTTC
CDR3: CASSLGQGINYEQYF

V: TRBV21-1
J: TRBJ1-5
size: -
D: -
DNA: TGTGCCAGCAGCTGCCGGGACAGGGTCCAGGTGGGCAATCAGCCCCAGCATTTT
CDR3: CASSCRDRVQVGNQPQHF

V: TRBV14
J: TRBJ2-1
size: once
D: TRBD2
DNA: TGTGCCAGCAGCCAAGATCCTCTACTAGCGGTCCGGTTCGGTGAGCAGTTCTTC
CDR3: CASSQDPLLAVRFGEQFF

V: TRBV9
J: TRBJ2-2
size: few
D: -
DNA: TGTGCCAGCAGCGTAGAGTGGACCGGGGAGCTGTTTTTT
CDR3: CASSVEWTGELFF

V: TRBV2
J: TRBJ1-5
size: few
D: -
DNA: TGTGCCAGCAAGGGGGATAGCAATCAGCCCCAGCATTTT
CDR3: CASKGDSNQPQHF

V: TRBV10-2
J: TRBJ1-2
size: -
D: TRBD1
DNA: TGCGCCAGCAGTGAGGCCCTGACAGGGGCTAGCTATGGCTACACCTTC
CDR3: CASSEALTGASYGYTF

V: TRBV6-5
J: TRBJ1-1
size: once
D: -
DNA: TGTGCCAGCAGTTACCAATACGGGGCTTTCTTT
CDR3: CASSYQYGAFF

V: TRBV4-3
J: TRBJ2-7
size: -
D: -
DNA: TGCGCCAGCAGCCAAGATTGGGAGGGGGGGTCTAAGGACGAGCAGTACTTC
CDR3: CASSQDWEGGSKDEQYF

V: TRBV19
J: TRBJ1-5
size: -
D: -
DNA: TGTGCCAGTAGTCCTCCGGGGCTCGAGGGCAATCAGCCCCAGCATTTT
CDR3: CASSPPGLEGNQPQHF

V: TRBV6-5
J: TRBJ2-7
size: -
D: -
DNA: TGTGCCAGCAGTTACTCGGGACCGGGGCCCTACGAGCAGTACTTC
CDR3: CASSYSGPGPYEQYF

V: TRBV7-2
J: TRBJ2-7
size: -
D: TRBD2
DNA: TGTGCCAGCAGTCTAAGGAAAGCGGGACGGGCGAGGTACGAGCAGTACTTC
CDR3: CASSLRKAGRARYEQYF

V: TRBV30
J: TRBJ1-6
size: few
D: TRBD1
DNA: TGTGCCTGGGTTGAGATGACAGGGGGTGATTCACCCCTCCACTTT
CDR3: CAWVEMTGGDSPLHF

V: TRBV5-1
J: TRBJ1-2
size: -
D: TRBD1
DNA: TGCGCCAGCAGCTTGAATACAGGGGGCTACTATGGCTACACCTTC
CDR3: CASSLNTGGYYGYTF

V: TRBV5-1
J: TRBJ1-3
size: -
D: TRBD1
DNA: TGCGCCAGCAGCTTGGGGACAGGGAACACCATATATTTT
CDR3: CASSLGTGNTIYF

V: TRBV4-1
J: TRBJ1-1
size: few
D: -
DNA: TGCGCCAGCAGCCAACCCCTAGAAGGGATTCGAGCTTTCTTT
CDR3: CASSQPLEGIRAFF

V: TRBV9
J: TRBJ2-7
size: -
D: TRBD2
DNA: TGTGCCAGCAGCGTAGCCAGCGGGAGTATGCACGAGCAGTACTTC
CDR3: CASSVASGSMHEQYF

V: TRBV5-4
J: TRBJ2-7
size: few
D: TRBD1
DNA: TGTGCCAGCAGCTTGGCCGACAGGGAGCTAACCTACGAGCAGTACTTC
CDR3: CASSLADRELTYEQYF

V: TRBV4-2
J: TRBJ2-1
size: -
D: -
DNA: TGTGCCAGCAGCCAAGAGAATCGGGATAATGAGCAGTTCTTC
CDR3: CASSQENRDNEQFF

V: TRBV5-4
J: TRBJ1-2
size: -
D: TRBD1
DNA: TGTGCCAGCAGCTTGGGGGACAGGAGCTATGGCTACACCTTC
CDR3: CASSLGDRSYGYTF

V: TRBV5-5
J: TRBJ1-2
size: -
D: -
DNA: TGTGCCAGCAGCTTGGAGGGCTACTATGGCTACACCTTC
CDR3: CASSLEGYYGYTF

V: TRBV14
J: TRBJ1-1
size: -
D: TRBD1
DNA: TGTGCCAGCAGCCAAGATCAAGGGGGCGCAACTGAAGCTTTCTTT
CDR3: CASSQDQGGATEAFF

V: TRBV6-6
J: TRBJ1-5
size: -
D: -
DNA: TGTGCCAGCAGTCGGGGGACACATGTAGTTAAACAGCATTTT
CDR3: CASSRGTHVVKQHF

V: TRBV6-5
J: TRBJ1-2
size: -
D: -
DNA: TGTGCCAGCAGTTACGCAGGAAACTATGGCTACACCTTC
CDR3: CASSYAGNYGYTF

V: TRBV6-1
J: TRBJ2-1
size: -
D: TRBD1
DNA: TGTGCCAGCAGTCTGACAGGGGGGCAGTTCTTC
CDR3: CASSLTGGQFF

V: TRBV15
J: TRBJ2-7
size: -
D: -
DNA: TGTGCCACCAGCCCTACGGCTTCCTTAGGGGAGCAGTACTTC
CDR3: CATSPTASLGEQYF

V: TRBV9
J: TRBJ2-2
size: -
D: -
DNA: TGTGCCAGCTCCCTTATTAACGGGGAGCTGTTTTTT
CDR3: CASSLINGELFF

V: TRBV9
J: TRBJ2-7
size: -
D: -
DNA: TGTGCCAGCAGCGTAGATGCACTCTCCTACGAGCAGTACTTC
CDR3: CASSVDALSYEQYF

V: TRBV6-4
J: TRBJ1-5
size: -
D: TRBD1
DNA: TGTGCCAGCAGCCGAGGACAGGGAGATCAGCCCCAGCATTTT
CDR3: CASSRGQGDQPQHF

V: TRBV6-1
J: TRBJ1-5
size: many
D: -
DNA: TGTGCCAGCAGTGATAGGATTAATCAGCCCCAGCATTTT
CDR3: CASSDRINQPQHF

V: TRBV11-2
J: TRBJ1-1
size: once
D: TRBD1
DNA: TGTGCCAGCGGCCGACAGGGGTACACTGAAGCTTTCTTT
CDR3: CASGRQGYTEAFF

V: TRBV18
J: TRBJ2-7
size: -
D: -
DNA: TGTGCCAGCTCACCGGGAATGTCTTACTACGAGCAGTACTTC
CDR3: CASSPGMSYYEQYF

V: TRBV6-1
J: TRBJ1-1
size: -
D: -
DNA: TGTGCCAGCAGATTAGGACAAATCACTGAAGCTTTCTTT
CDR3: CASRLGQITEAFF

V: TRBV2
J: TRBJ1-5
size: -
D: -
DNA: TGTGCCAGCAGTGATGAATGGGCAGGGGTCGGGCAGCCCCAGCATTTT
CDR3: CASSDEWAGVGQPQHF

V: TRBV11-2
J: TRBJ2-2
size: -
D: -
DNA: TGTGCCAGCAGCTTAGCAGGCGGGGAGCTGTTTTTT
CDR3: CASSLAGGELFF

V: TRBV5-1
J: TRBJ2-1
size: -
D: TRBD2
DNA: TGCGCCAGCAGCTTGGCCTCTCAGAGCCAGCGGGACCTCAATGAGCAGTTCTTC
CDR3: CASSLASQSQRDLNEQFF

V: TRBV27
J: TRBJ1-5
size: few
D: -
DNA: TGTGCCAGCAGTATGGTCAATCAGCCCCAGCATTTT
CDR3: CASSMVNQPQHF

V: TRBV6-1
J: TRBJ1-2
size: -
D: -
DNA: TGTGCCAGCAGTGGAAGTGGGAACTATGGCTACACCTTC
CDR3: CASSGSGNYGYTF

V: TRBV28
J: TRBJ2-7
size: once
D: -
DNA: TGTGCCAGCACCTCCTCCTACGAGCAGTACTTC
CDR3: CASTSSYEQYF

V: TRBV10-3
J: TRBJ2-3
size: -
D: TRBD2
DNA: TGTGCCATCAGTGATACTAGGGGTCGGGGGGCAGATACGCAGTATTTT
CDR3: CAISDTRGRGADTQYF

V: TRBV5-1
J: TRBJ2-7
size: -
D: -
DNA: TGCGCCAGCAGCTTGGCCTTCCAGACTGCCGGGACCGCTTACGAGCAGTACTTC
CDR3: CASSLAFQTAGTAYEQYF

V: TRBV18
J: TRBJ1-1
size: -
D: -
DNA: TGTGCCAGCTCACCCGGTGGAGGTGGGACTGAAGCTTTCTTT
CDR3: CASSPGGGGTEAFF

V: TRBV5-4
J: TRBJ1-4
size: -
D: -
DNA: TGTGCCGCCCGGGCGGGCACTAATGAAAAACTGTTTTTT
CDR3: CAARAGTNEKLFF

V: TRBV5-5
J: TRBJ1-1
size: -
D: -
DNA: TGTGCCAGCAGCGGGGGGACACTGAACACTGAAGCTTTCTTT
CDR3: CASSGGTLNTEAFF

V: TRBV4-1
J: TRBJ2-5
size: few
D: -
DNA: TGCGCCAGCAGCCAAGACGCCCTGGGCGAGACCCAGTACTTC
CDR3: CASSQDALGETQYF

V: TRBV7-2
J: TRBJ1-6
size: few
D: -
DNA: TGTGCCAGCCAAAACGGGAATTCACCCCTCCACTTT
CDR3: CASQNGNSPLHF

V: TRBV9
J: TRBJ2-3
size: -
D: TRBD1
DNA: TGTGCCAGCAGCCGAGGACAGGGAGCGCAGTATTTT
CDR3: CASSRGQGAQYF

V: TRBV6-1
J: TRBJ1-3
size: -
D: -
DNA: TGTGCCAGCAGATCAGAGCCCTCTGGAAACACCATATATTTT
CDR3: CASRSEPSGNTIYF

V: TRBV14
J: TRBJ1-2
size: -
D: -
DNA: TGTGCCAGCAGCCAATACTGGACAGACGGCATGAACTATGGCTACACCTTC
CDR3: CASSQYWTDGMNYGYTF

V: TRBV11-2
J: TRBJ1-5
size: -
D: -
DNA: TGTGCCAGCAGCTTAGGGAGCAATCAGCCCCAGCATTTT
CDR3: CASSLGSNQPQHF

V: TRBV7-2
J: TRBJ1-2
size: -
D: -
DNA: TGTGCCAGCAGCTTAGTCCCAGGGTCTTATGGCTACACCTTC
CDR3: CASSLVPGSYGYTF

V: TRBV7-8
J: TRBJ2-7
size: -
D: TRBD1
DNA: TGTGCCAGCAGCATCGGGACAGCCTCCTACGAGCAGTACTTC
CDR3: CASSIGTASYEQYF

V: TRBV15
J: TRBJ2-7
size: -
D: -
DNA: TGTGCCACCAGCAGAGATGGATACGAGCAGTACTTC
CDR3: CATSRDGYEQYF

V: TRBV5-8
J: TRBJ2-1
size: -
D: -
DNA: TGTGCCAGCAGCCCAGAGGGGGTTACCTACAATGAGCAGTTCTTC
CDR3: CASSPEGVTYNEQFF

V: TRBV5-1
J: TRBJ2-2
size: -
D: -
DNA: TGCGCCAGCCGGTCTTTCACCGCGAACACCGGGGAGCTGTTTTTT
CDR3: CASRSFTANTGELFF

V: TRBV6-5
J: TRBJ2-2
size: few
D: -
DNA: TGTGCCAGCAGCCCCAGGACCGATAACACCGGGGAGCTGTTTTTT
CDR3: CASSPRTDNTGELFF

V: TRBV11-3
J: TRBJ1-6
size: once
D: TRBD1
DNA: TGTGCCAGCAGCTTTGAGACAGGGTATAATTCACCCCTCCACTTT
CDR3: CASSFETGYNSPLHF

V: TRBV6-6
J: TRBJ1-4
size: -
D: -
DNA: TGTGCCAGCAGTTACTCATCGGAAAAACTGTTTTTT
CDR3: CASSYSSEKLFF